A single sample gave rise to the 29 T cell receptor beta chains below, sequenced in a study of blood T cell repertoires in COVID-19. Sequencing used immunoSEQ multiplex PCR; TCRdb keeps in-frame clones, though not all of them. The sample records about 17,000 clones, around 82% being singletons. Sequencing was done on a sample of peripheral blood. These receptor sequences come from a man between 60 and 70 years old with active or convalescent COVID-19.

The rearrangement joins TRBV6-5 to TRBJ1-5; 7 bases are a match to TRBD1. Germline V gene sequence: CDR1 MNHEY, CDR2 SVGAGI. V trimming: 4 bases; J trimming: 6 bases; junction bases outside the gene matches: 9. CDR3 length: 15 amino acids. The CDR3 sequence is CASSSGQIGAQPQHF. DNA for the CDR3: TGTGCCAGCAGTTCGGGACAGATCGGCGCTCAGCCCCAGCATTTT.

The V call is TRBV30, the J call TRBJ1-1, with no clear D. Germline values: CDR1 GTSNPN, CDR2 SVGIG (reference sequence). The CDR3 runs 15 residues. V lost 4 bases, J lost 2 bases, and 17 bases lay in between. CDR3 sequence reads: CAWTGGLAGNTEAFF. The DNA of the CDR3 is TGTGCCTGGACCGGAGGATTGGCGGGTAACACTGAAGCTTTCTTT.

This chain connects TRBV2 to TRBJ1-5; D remains ambiguous. Looked up from germline, CDR1 is SNHLY and CDR2 is FYNNEI. This CDR3 is built from 13 residues. V lost 1 base, J lost 7 bases, and 8 bases lay in between. As DNA, the CDR3 is TGTGCCAGCAGTGAAGAGGTGAGGCAGCCCCAGCATTTT. This gives the protein CASSEEVRQPQHF.

This chain joins TRBV6-5 and TRBJ2-2, with D uncertain. The V end was cut by 7 bases, the J end by 1 base, with 10 bases between. CDR1 is MNHEY, CDR2 SVGAGI, per germline. This CDR3 spans 14 amino acids. CDR3 coding DNA: TGTGCCAGCACCCAAAGCCGGAACACCGGGGAGCTGTTTTTT. Its protein product is CASTQSRNTGELFF.

The chain links TRBV6-6 to TRBJ2-7; the match to TRBD1 covers 7 bases. In germline, CDR1 is MNHNY, CDR2 SVGAGI (reference sequence). V trimming: 5 bases; J trimming: 4 bases; junction bases outside the gene matches: 5. The length of the CDR3 is 13 residues. CDR3 loop: CASSPTGKYEQYF. The CDR3, as DNA: TGTGCCAGCAGTCCGACAGGGAAGTACGAGCAGTACTTC.

The V call is TRBV5-1, the J call TRBJ2-7; the D gene is possibly TRBD2 (6 bases). In germline, CDR1 is SGHRS, CDR2 YFSETQ. CDR3 length: 14 residues. The V and J ends lost 4 bases and 0 bases respectively, with 11 bases between them. As DNA, the CDR3 is TGCGCCAGCAGCGAGATGACTAGCTCCTACGAGCAGTACTTC. This gives the protein CASSEMTSSYEQYF.

There are a few counts of this clone. The chain links TRBV12-5 to TRBJ2-3; 8 bases align to TRBD2. Looked up from germline, CDR1 is LGHNT and CDR2 is FRNRAP. The CDR3 is made up of 20 amino acids. The V and J ends lost 1 base and 1 base, in that order; junction bases with no gene match: 16. CDR3 loop: CASGLALTTLAGTRTDTQYF. The CDR3 nucleotides are TGTGCTAGTGGTTTGGCCCTTACAACCTTAGCGGGGACACGCACAGATACGCAGTATTTT.

The CDR3 DNA follows: TGTGCCAGCTTTTTGCAGGACTATTCACCCCTCCACTTT. Translation gives CASFLQDYSPLHF. The rearrangement joins TRBV2 to TRBJ1-6; no definite D call. The length of the CDR3 is 13 residues. With 8 bases removed from V and 8 bases from J, the gap between germline ends came to 13 bases. CDR1 SNHLY and CDR2 FYNNEI come from the germline V gene.

The chain carries TRBV7-2 and TRBJ1-1, with 7 bases matching TRBD1. CDR1 is SGHTA, CDR2 FQGNSA, per germline. The V and J ends lost 5 bases and 1 base, in that order; junction bases with no gene match: 7. The CDR3 extends over 15 amino acids. Here the CDR3 DNA reads TGTGCCAGCAGCCTCCAACAGGGGCGGAACACTGAAGCTTTCTTT. Translated, it gives CASSLQQGRNTEAFF.

The chain carries TRBV19 and TRBJ2-3; 7 nucleotides line up with TRBD1. The CDR3 extends over 13 amino acids. V trimming: 7 bases; J trimming: 4 bases; junction bases outside the gene matches: 5. Germline CDR1 and CDR2: LNHDA and SQIVND (reference sequence). The CDR3 region is CASNVQGSDTQYF. The CDR3 DNA reads TGTGCCAGTAATGTACAGGGGTCAGATACGCAGTATTTT.

This chain connects TRBV19 to TRBJ1-2; 7 bases match TRBD1. V shed 6 bases and J 4 bases; nucleotides not matched to a gene: 8. The CDR3 totals 14 residues. CDR1 is LNHDA, CDR2 SQIVND, per germline (reference sequence). The CDR3, as DNA: TGTGCCAGTAGCAGGGGACAGACCTTCTATGGCTACACCTTC. Protein sequence: CASSRGQTFYGYTF. The complete variable domain, with remaining parts taken from reference TRBV19 and TRBJ1-2, reads DGGITQSPKYLFRKEGQNVTLSCEQNLNHDAMYWYRQDPGQGLRLIYYSQIVNDFQKGDIAEGYSVSREKKESFPLTVTSAQKNPTAFYLCASSRGQTFYGYTFGSGTRLTVV.

The gene calls are TRBV2 and TRBJ2-5, with D possibly being TRBD1 (5 bases). The length of the CDR3 is 13 residues. The germline gives CDR1 SNHLY, CDR2 FYNNEI. Trimming took 4 bases from V and 7 from J, leaving 13 bases between them. Here the CDR3 reads CASSVGVAGTQYF. The DNA for the CDR3 is TGTGCCAGCAGTGTAGGGGTAGCAGGGACCCAGTACTTC.

There are a few counts of this clone. This chain joins TRBV16 and TRBJ1-2; possible D gene TRBD1, 5 bases. Trimming pared 7 bases from V and 4 bases from J, leaving 19 bases between. CDR1 and CDR2 from the germline V gene are KGHSY and FQNENV. This CDR3 region has 15 residues. CDR3 nucleotides: TGTGCCAGCACCTCCCCGGACAATTGGTTCTATGGCTACACCTTC. Encoded protein: CASTSPDNWFYGYTF.

This clone occurred once. The V and J genes are TRBV12-3 or TRBV12-4 and TRBJ2-7, with D tentatively TRBD1 (5 bases). CDR3 size: 12 residues. The V end was cut by 7 bases, the J end by 3 bases, with 10 bases between. Here the CDR3 DNA reads TGTGCCAGCACGATCCAGGGCTACGAGCAGTACTTC. Translating gives CASTIQGYEQYF.

The chain recombines TRBV6-5 with TRBJ2-5; the match to TRBD2 covers 10 bases. The ends lost 0 bases at V and 5 bases at J; junction bases unmatched: 6. The CDR3 covers 16 residues. Germline loops: CDR1 MNHEY, CDR2 SVGAGI. CDR3: CASSYSAGGPGETQYF. The DNA for the CDR3 is TGTGCCAGCAGTTACTCAGCGGGGGGGCCGGGGGAGACCCAGTACTTC.

The chain is built from TRBV6-5 and TRBJ2-2, with 9 bases aligning to TRBD1. Germline V gene lookup returns CDR1 MNHEY and CDR2 SVGAGI. The CDR3 length is 16 residues. Trimming cost V 3 bases and J 5 bases; bases outside gene matches: 7. The CDR3 loop is CASSYSGQGTTGELFF. In nucleotides, the CDR3 is TGTGCCAGCAGTTATTCGGGACAGGGAACTACCGGGGAGCTGTTTTTT.

The J gene is TRBJ2-7, the V gene TRBV9; tentative D call: TRBD1 (6 bases). Germline loops: CDR1 SGDLS, CDR2 YYNGEE. The CDR3 totals 16 residues. Trimming removed 0 bases at V and 6 bases at J, with 19 bases between. CDR3 sequence (DNA): TGTGCCAGCAGCGTAGACAGGGCAGGGCCAGACGCCGAGCAGTACTTC. Translated, it gives CASSVDRAGPDAEQYF.

The chain is built from TRBV7-9 and TRBJ2-3; no firm D call. CDR3 length equals 13 residues. Germline CDR1 is SEHNR and CDR2 is FQNEAQ (reference sequence). V lost 3 bases, J lost 6 bases, and 10 bases lay in between. CDR3 sequence reads: CASSFRWADTQYF. CDR3 coding DNA: TGTGCCAGCAGCTTCAGGTGGGCTGATACGCAGTATTTT.

The rearrangement joins TRBV28 to TRBJ1-5; D ambiguous. The length of the CDR3 is 12 residues. V lost 4 bases and J 10 bases, leaving 11 bases between the germline ends. The V gene's germline CDR1 is MDHEN and CDR2 SYDVKM. CDR3 sequence reads: CASSSHNEPQHF. In nucleotides, the CDR3 is TGTGCCAGCAGTTCGCACAACGAACCCCAGCATTTT.

This chain connects TRBV19 to TRBJ1-5, with 7 positions matching TRBD1. The ends lost 6 bases at V and 6 bases at J; junction bases unmatched: 8. Germline loops: CDR1 LNHDA, CDR2 SQIVND (reference sequence). The CDR3 spans 14 residues. CDR3 in DNA: TGTGCCAGTAGCGGGACAGTTTTTGGTCAGCCCCAGCATTTT. Its protein product is CASSGTVFGQPQHF.

This chain connects TRBV4-1 to TRBJ2-2; 12 nucleotides match TRBD2. Germline CDR1 is MGHRA and CDR2 is YSYEKL. Germline trimming cut 1 base from V and 7 bases from J; bases unmatched to any gene: 7. The CDR3 runs to 17 residues. The CDR3, as DNA: TGCGCCAGCAGCCAAGGACTAGCGGGAGTACAGGGCGGGGAGCTGTTTTTT. It yields the protein CASSQGLAGVQGGELFF.

The chain employs TRBV5-1 and TRBJ1-1; a weak D match, TRBD1 (5 bases). V lost 4 bases and J lost 0, with 19 bases in between. The germline gives CDR1 SGHRS, CDR2 YFSETQ. The CDR3 loop spans 17 amino acids. The CDR3 DNA reads as TGCGCCAGCAGCCCCCGGGGGTTGGGGGACGTGAACACTGAAGCTTTCTTT. It specifies CASSPRGLGDVNTEAFF.

The gene calls are TRBV6-1 and TRBJ2-2, with unresolved D. The germline V gene encodes CDR1 MNHNS and CDR2 SASEGT. CDR3 length: 16 residues. Trimming stripped 3 bases from V and 0 bases from J, with 11 bases between. CDR3 bases: TGTGCCAGCAGTGAGTATGAGCCGGCGAACACCGGGGAGCTGTTTTTT. Translation gives CASSEYEPANTGELFF.

The CDR3 region is CASSFSGTAYGYTF. CDR3 in DNA: TGTGCCAGCAGCTTCTCCGGGACAGCGTATGGCTACACCTTC. V usage is TRBV5-6 and J usage is TRBJ1-2; 7 bases fit TRBD1. The CDR3 runs 14 residues. Germline trimming cut 2 bases from V and 5 bases from J; bases unmatched to any gene: 6. Germline CDR1 SGHDT, CDR2 YYEEEE.

J is TRBJ2-3 and V is TRBV11-3, with 12 bases fitting TRBD2. V lost 6 bases to trimming and J lost 5 bases; unmatched junction nucleotides: 3. CDR3 length: 14 amino acids. CDR1 is SGHNT and CDR2 is YENEEA in the germline V gene. The CDR3 DNA reads as TGTGCCAGCAGTCCGGGACTAGCGGGAGATACGCAGTATTTT. Translation gives CASSPGLAGDTQYF.

The chain has TRBV5-6 and TRBJ2-4; a weak D match, TRBD2 (5 bases). Germline CDR1 and CDR2: SGHDT and YYEEEE. The ends were cut back, 5 bases at V and 0 bases at J, with 9 bases in the middle. The CDR3 consists of 14 residues. The CDR3 DNA follows: TGTGCCAGCAGTGACGGACTAGCCAAAAACATTCAGTACTTC. This encodes CASSDGLAKNIQYF.

This chain uses TRBV6-1 with TRBJ2-7; maybe TRBD2 (5 bases). Germline lookup yields CDR1 MNHNS and CDR2 SASEGT. The CDR3 runs 16 residues. The V and J ends lost 4 bases and 7 bases respectively, with 23 bases between them. Here the CDR3 reads CASSGLTVLAPKEQYF. DNA of the CDR3: TGTGCCAGCAGTGGACTAACAGTGTTGGCCCCTAAAGAGCAGTACTTC.

The chain recombines TRBV4-2 with TRBJ2-6, with D maybe TRBD1 (6 bases). The germline gives CDR1 LGHNA, CDR2 YNFKEQ. The CDR3 covers 19 residues. V was clipped by 0 bases and J by 0 bases, with 15 bases between them. The CDR3 DNA is TGTGCCAGCAGCCAAGATTGGGCTAGGGGGACCTCTGGGGCCAACGTCCTGACTTTC. This encodes CASSQDWARGTSGANVLTF.

V usage is TRBV12-3 or TRBV12-4 and J usage is TRBJ2-7, with TRBD1 as a possible D gene (5 bases). Trimming stripped 1 base from V and 5 bases from J, with 9 bases between. This CDR3 is 13 amino acids long. The CDR3 here is CASSLEGRDEQYF. The DNA of the CDR3 is TGTGCCAGCAGTTTAGAGGGCAGGGACGAGCAGTACTTC.